The next 21 T cell receptor beta chains were all read from a single sample in a study of OX40 agonist ivuxolimab in advanced cancers. Some clones are missing from TCRdb's copy, which holds only in-frame ones; the method was immunoSEQ multiplex PCR. The table has 80,000 to 100,000 clones, approximately 86% seen once. The specimen comprised CD4+ or CD8+ T cells sorted from blood, sampled in a trial of the OX40 agonist ivuxolimab. These receptors all come from an adult with an advanced solid tumor such as melanoma, head and neck, liver or kidney cancer.

The rearrangement links TRBV7-2 to TRBJ1-1; D uncertain. The CDR3 sequence is 14 residues long. Germline V gene sequence: CDR1 SGHTA, CDR2 FQGNSA. V was pared by 5 bases and J by 1 base, with 11 bases between. The CDR3 sequence: CASSHTSGNTEAFF. The CDR3 DNA sequence: TGTGCCAGCAGCCACACAAGCGGGAACACTGAAGCTTTCTTT.

The rearrangement links TRBV19 to TRBJ1-5, with a tentative D call TRBD1 (5 bases). V dropped 6 bases and J dropped 5 bases, with 20 bases sitting between them. The germline V gene encodes CDR1 LNHDA and CDR2 SQIVND (reference sequence). CDR3 length: 16 amino acids. The CDR3 DNA reads as TGTGCCAGTAGCCAACCTCGGGACTTTGTGGATCAGCCCCAGCATTTT. Amino acid sequence: CASSQPRDFVDQPQHF.

V usage is TRBV7-3 and J usage is TRBJ2-1; 7 positions agree with TRBD2. Germline V gene sequence: CDR1 SGHTA, CDR2 FQGTGA. After removal of 6 bases from V and 2 bases from J, the junction contained 7 bases not matched to a gene. This CDR3 has 15 residues. CDR3 nucleotides: TGTGCCAGCAGTTCGGTGGGAGGGACCTACAATGAGCAGTTCTTC. Translation gives CASSSVGGTYNEQFF.

J is TRBJ2-1 and V is TRBV6-1, with 12 positions matching TRBD2. The V segment lost 4 bases and the J segment 5 bases; nucleotides outside the gene matches: 6. The CDR3 totals 16 residues. Germline loops: CDR1 MNHNS, CDR2 SASEGT. CDR3 DNA sequence: TGTGCCAGCAGTGGGAGTCTAGCGGGAGGGGACAATGAGCAGTTCTTC. Translation: CASSGSLAGGDNEQFF.

V gene TRBV7-9 combines with J gene TRBJ1-4; 7 nucleotides align to TRBD1. V lost 5 bases to trimming and J lost 8 bases; unmatched junction nucleotides: 11. Germline CDR1 and CDR2: SEHNR and FQNEAQ (reference sequence). This CDR3 is built from 15 residues. CDR3 protein: CASSPEGALNEKLFF. The CDR3 DNA reads TGTGCCAGCAGCCCGGAGGGGGCCTTGAACGAAAAACTGTTTTTT.

The V gene is TRBV5-1, the J gene TRBJ2-7; D unresolved. CDR1 and CDR2 (germline): SGHRS, YFSETQ. Trimming removed 3 bases at V and 7 bases at J, with 14 bases between. The CDR3 loop spans 13 amino acids. CDR3 coding DNA: TGCGCCAGCAGCTCGGCCCCTCATCAAGAGCAGTACTTC. Protein: CASSSAPHQEQYF. The full variable domain, in which reference TRBV5-1 and TRBJ2-7 provide the parts outside the CDR3, is KAGVTQTPRYLIKTRGQQVTLSCSPISGHRSVSWYQQTPGQGLQFLFEYFSETQRNKGNFPGRFSGRQFSNSRSEMNVSTLELGDSALYLCASSSAPHQEQYFGPGTRLTVT.

V gene TRBV7-8 combines with J gene TRBJ2-5, with D tentatively TRBD1 (6 bases). The CDR3 runs to 16 residues. CDR1 is SGHVS, CDR2 FQNEAQ, per germline. The V end was cut by 1 base, the J end by 2 bases, with 14 bases between. The CDR3 is CASSLGSGTHQETQYF. CDR3 nucleotide sequence: TGTGCCAGCAGCTTAGGTTCCGGGACACATCAAGAGACCCAGTACTTC.

This clone was observed once. The chain combines TRBV11-2 with TRBJ2-2; the D gene is possibly TRBD1 (6 bases). Trimming shortened V by 5 bases and J by 0 bases, and 10 bases separated the two germline ends. CDR1 is SGHAT, CDR2 FQNNGV, per germline. The CDR3 has 15 amino acids. The CDR3 DNA reads TGTGCCAGCAGCCAGGGACACTCGAACACCGGGGAGCTGTTTTTT. As protein: CASSQGHSNTGELFF.

This clone occurred a few times. This chain connects TRBV5-4 to TRBJ1-2; D possibly corresponds to TRBD1 (5 bases). Trimming removed 0 bases from V and 3 bases from J, with 6 bases in between. The germline V gene has CDR1 SGHNT and CDR2 YYREEE (reference sequence). This CDR3 contains 13 residues. CDR3 sequence reads: CASSLARDYGYTF. CDR3 nucleotide sequence: TGTGCCAGCAGCTTGGCCAGGGACTATGGCTACACCTTC.

This clone was counted once. V usage is TRBV5-1 and J usage is TRBJ1-1; TRBD1 matches 8 bases. This CDR3 has 13 residues. The J segment lost 10 bases and the V segment lost 4 bases, leaving 9 bases of the junction unmatched. Germline CDR1 reads SGHRS; CDR2 reads YFSETQ. The CDR3 DNA reads TGCGCCAGCAGCCCTCAGGGGGCTGGCGGAGCTTTCTTT. Its protein is CASSPQGAGGAFF. Using reference TRBV5-1 and TRBJ1-1 for the parts outside the CDR3, the full variable domain is KAGVTQTPRYLIKTRGQQVTLSCSPISGHRSVSWYQQTPGQGLQFLFEYFSETQRNKGNFPGRFSGRQFSNSRSEMNVSTLELGDSALYLCASSPQGAGGAFFGQGTRLTVV.

The V gene is TRBV2, the J gene TRBJ2-7; 7 positions agree with TRBD1. The CDR3 contains 14 residues. CDR1 and CDR2 from the germline V gene are SNHLY and FYNNEI. The V segment lost 6 bases and the J segment 3 bases; nucleotides outside the gene matches: 8. The CDR3 here is CASRDRTGRYEQYV. The DNA for the CDR3 is TGTGCCAGCAGGGATCGGACAGGCCGCTACGAGCAGTACGTC.

The chain links TRBV5-1 to TRBJ2-5, with a possible D match to TRBD1 (6 bases). CDR3 size: 14 residues. Trimming took off 2 bases at V and 2 bases at J, with 10 bases between the two ends. Germline CDR1 SGHRS, CDR2 YFSETQ. The CDR3 sequence: CASSFRTEQETQYF. The CDR3, as DNA: TGCGCCAGCAGCTTTAGGACAGAACAAGAGACCCAGTACTTC.

The chain has TRBV5-1 and TRBJ2-2; tentatively, D is TRBD2 (6 bases). CDR1 and CDR2 from the germline V gene are SGHRS and YFSETQ. This CDR3 region has 14 residues. V was cut by 6 bases and J by 1 base, with 10 bases left in between. The CDR3 region has the DNA TGCGCCAGCAAAGTGGGGGGGAACACCGGGGAGCTGTTTTTT. It yields the protein CASKVGGNTGELFF.

The J gene is TRBJ1-2, the V gene TRBV18, with unresolved D. The germline V gene encodes CDR1 KGHSH and CDR2 LQKENI. The CDR3 runs to 13 residues. V shed 2 bases and J shed 4 bases, with 8 bases lying between them. The CDR3 coding sequence is TGTGCCAGCTCACCAAACAGTCTCTATGGCTACACCTTC. Protein sequence: CASSPNSLYGYTF.

CDR3 nucleotide sequence: TGTGCCAGCAGTAAATACGGGACGGGAGGCTCCACTGAAGCTTTCTTT. Protein product: CASSKYGTGGSTEAFF. V gene TRBV9 combines with J gene TRBJ1-1; D perhaps matches TRBD1 (5 bases). Looked up from germline, CDR1 is SGDLS and CDR2 is YYNGEE. V lost 5 bases and J lost 4, with 21 bases in between. The CDR3 runs to 16 residues.

The chain combines TRBV5-4 with TRBJ1-2; 9 bases align to TRBD1. V lost 3 bases to trimming and J lost 7 bases; unmatched junction nucleotides: 1. The CDR3 consists of 12 residues. Germline CDR1 SGHNT, CDR2 YYREEE (reference sequence). CDR3 DNA sequence: TGTGCCAGCAGCTGGGACAGGGCTGGCTACACCTTC. It translates to CASSWDRAGYTF.

This chain uses TRBV5-6 with TRBJ1-4, with no clear D. Germline CDR1 SGHDT, CDR2 YYEEEE. Trimming left V 5 bases short and J 6 bases short, with 8 bases between. The CDR3 spans 12 residues. CDR3 loop: CASSKDYEKLFF. DNA for the CDR3: TGTGCCAGCAGTAAGGATTATGAAAAACTGTTTTTT. The entire variable domain, with the rest obtained from reference TRBV5-6 and TRBJ1-4, is as follows: DAGVTQSPTHLIKTRGQQVTLRCSPKSGHDTVSWYQQALGQGPQFIFQYYEEEERQRGNFPDRFSGHQFPNYSSELNVNALLLGDSALYLCASSKDYEKLFFGSGTQLSVL.

The sample holds one count of this clone. The chain carries TRBV6-1 and TRBJ2-7; 8 bases fit TRBD1. Per the germline V gene, CDR1 is MNHNS and CDR2 is SASEGT. Trimming cost V 3 bases and J 6 bases; bases outside gene matches: 4. This CDR3 has 13 amino acids. Here the CDR3 DNA reads TGTGCCAGCAGTGATTCACAGGGGGTCGAGCAGTACGTC. Translating gives CASSDSQGVEQYV.

The chain carries TRBV27 and TRBJ2-1; D is uncertain. The CDR3 sequence is 14 residues long. Looked up from germline, CDR1 is MNHEY and CDR2 is SMNVEV (reference sequence). With 5 bases removed from V and 4 bases from J, the gap between germline ends came to 12 bases. Here the CDR3 reads CASSTRLMYNEQFF. The CDR3 nucleotides read TGTGCCAGCAGTACAAGACTGATGTACAATGAGCAGTTCTTC.

The chain recombines TRBV6-1 with TRBJ1-1; D ambiguous. Germline V gene data show CDR1 as MNHNS and CDR2 as SASEGT. Trimming left V 7 bases short and J 4 bases short, with 13 bases between. This CDR3 region has 13 residues. The DNA for the CDR3 is TGTGCCAGCACCCTCCTCCAAGCCACTGAAGCTTTCTTT. Protein sequence: CASTLLQATEAFF.

The J gene is TRBJ2-7, the V gene TRBV27, with TRBD1 matching 9 bases. The CDR3 runs 14 residues. V gave up 5 bases and J gave up 5 bases; unmatched junction bases: 7. Germline V lookup: CDR1 MNHEY, CDR2 SMNVEV (reference sequence). DNA of the CDR3: TGTGCCAGCAGTAGGGGGACAGGGAGGAACGAGCAGTACTTC. This encodes CASSRGTGRNEQYF.